This passage covers 32 T cell receptor beta chains from one sample sequenced in a study of post-analysis software for immune sequencing data. General study findings and limits: Patients showed TRBV5-6, TRBV5-1 and TRBV20-1 among four to six TRBV segments more frequent than in controls.

Their antigens remain unidentified. TCR beta cDNA libraries included unique molecular identifiers. MiXCR, applied by TCRdb to the PCR reads, yields one record per CDR3 protein. The sample has some 690,000 distinct CDR3 sequences, 55% to 70% seen once. The sequencing sample was made of blood. Source of these receptors: a girl aged 2 to 9 with multiple sclerosis.

The chain carries TRBV15 and TRBJ2-6; 7 nucleotides agree with TRBD1. The V and J ends lost 4 bases and 2 bases, in that order; junction bases with no gene match: 2. The CDR3 is made up of 15 amino acids. CDR1 and CDR2 from the germline V gene are LNHNV and YYDKDF (reference sequence). As DNA, the CDR3 is TGTGCCACCAGCACACAGGGGACTGGGGCCAACGTCCTGACTTTC. Translated, it gives CATSTQGTGANVLTF.

This clonotype was observed a few times. This chain joins TRBV12-3 or TRBV12-4 and TRBJ1-2, with D maybe TRBD1 (6 bases). Between the trimmed V and J ends, which lost 4 bases and 6 bases, there was a span of 15 bases. The CDR3 covers 14 residues. CDR3 sequence: CASSYNRARDGYTF. DNA for the CDR3: TGTGCCAGCAGTTATAACAGGGCCAGGGATGGCTACACCTTC.

This clonotype came up a few times. The CDR3: CASSATGLTSYNEQFF. Here the CDR3 DNA reads TGTGCCAGCAGCGCCACAGGACTAACCTCCTACAATGAGCAGTTCTTC. The rearrangement links TRBV7-2 to TRBJ2-1; TRBD2 is a possible D gene (6 bases). Germline CDR1 SGHTA, CDR2 FQGNSA. Trimming left V 5 bases short and J 0 bases short, with 14 bases between. CDR3 length equals 16 residues.

The chain recombines TRBV11-2 with TRBJ2-7; the D call may be TRBD1 or TRBD2 (5 bases each). V lost 5 bases to trimming and J lost 2 bases, with 10 bases between them. Germline V gene data show CDR1 as SGHAT and CDR2 as FQNNGV. This CDR3 is 13 amino acids long. The CDR3 nucleotides are TGTGCCAGCAGCCGCCCGGGACCCTACGAGCAGTACTTC. Protein: CASSRPGPYEQYF.

This chain connects TRBV20-1 to TRBJ1-2; D is possibly TRBD1 (5 bases). The CDR3 is made up of 14 amino acids. Trimming removed 0 bases at V and 4 bases at J, with 12 bases between. Germline assignment: CDR1 DFQATT and CDR2 SNEGSKA (reference sequence). CDR3 sequence: CSARDLRVGYGYTF. In DNA, the CDR3 is TGCAGTGCTAGAGATCTCAGGGTTGGCTATGGCTACACCTTC.

In its sample, this clonotype was seen once. This chain's CDR3 is CAWSVGLAGVQYF. CDR3 coding DNA: TGTGCCTGGAGCGTCGGGCTAGCGGGAGTTCAGTACTTC. This rearrangement joins TRBV30 to TRBJ2-5; 10 bases agree with TRBD2. V shed 3 bases, J shed 11 bases, and the junction held 9 bases outside the gene matches. This CDR3 comprises 13 residues. Germline loops: CDR1 GTSNPN, CDR2 SVGIG (reference sequence).

V and J are TRBV5-1 and TRBJ2-1, with TRBD2 identical over 8 bases. In germline, CDR1 is SGHRS, CDR2 YFSETQ. J was trimmed by 6 bases and V by 4 bases; bases with no gene match: 6. This CDR3 has 14 residues. CDR3 amino acids: CASSDSGTTNEQFF. The CDR3 coding sequence is TGCGCCAGCAGCGATAGCGGGACGACCAATGAGCAGTTCTTC.

The chain joins TRBV6-5 to TRBJ2-1; 9 nucleotides match TRBD2. The CDR3 totals 17 residues. V gave up 0 bases and J gave up 2 bases; unmatched junction bases: 5. Germline V lookup: CDR1 MNHEY, CDR2 SVGAGI. The DNA of the CDR3 is TGTGCCAGCAGTTACTCGCTGCCTAGCGGGACCTACAATGAGCAGTTCTTC. Amino acids: CASSYSLPSGTYNEQFF.

This clonotype was counted a few times. The chain links TRBV2 to TRBJ1-5; TRBD1 might be the D (5 bases). The ends were cut back, 2 bases at V and 7 bases at J, with 12 bases in the middle. The CDR3 contains 14 residues. Germline V gene data show CDR1 as SNHLY and CDR2 as FYNNEI. CDR3 protein: CASSELGREQPQHF. The CDR3 DNA reads as TGTGCCAGCAGTGAATTGGGGCGAGAACAGCCCCAGCATTTT. Drawing the rest from reference TRBV2 and TRBJ1-5, the complete variable domain is EPEVTQTPSHQVTQMGQEVILRCVPISNHLYFYWYRQILGQKVEFLVSFYNNEISEKSEIFDDQFSVERPDGSNFTLKIRSTKLEDSAMYFCASSELGREQPQHFGDGTRLSIL.

This clonotype was detected a few times. At one boundary the junction diverges from the germline segment, which might be a read error. The V and J genes are TRBV9 and TRBJ2-1; 11 bases are a match to TRBD2. The CDR3 totals 16 residues. CDR1 and CDR2 (germline): SGDLS, YYNGEE. The CDR3, as DNA: TGCGCCAGCAGTGGCACTAGCGGGAGTTCCTACAATGAGCAGTTCTTC. Translating gives CASSGTSGSSYNEQFF.

The chain uses TRBV11-1 and TRBJ2-7, with 9 positions matching TRBD2. CDR3 length: 16 residues. V lost 5 bases, J lost 1 base, and 9 bases stayed unmatched. Per germline, CDR1 SGHAT and CDR2 FQDESV (reference sequence). The CDR3 nucleotides are TGTGCCAGCAGCCCAGGGGCTAGCGGGATGTCCTACGAGCAGTACTTC. This encodes CASSPGASGMSYEQYF.

The chain is built from TRBV7-2 and TRBJ1-6, with 7 nucleotides matching TRBD1. V lost 5 bases and J lost 7; bases outside the gene matches: 8. The CDR3 has 15 residues. Germline CDR1 SGHTA, CDR2 FQGNSA. Here the CDR3 reads CASSPRGGFNSPLHF. CDR3 DNA sequence: TGTGCCAGCAGCCCCAGGGGGGGATTCAATTCACCCCTCCACTTT.

This chain joins TRBV6-6 and TRBJ2-6; 10 bases match TRBD1. The CDR3 length is 17 residues. CDR1 and CDR2 from the germline V gene are MNHNY and SVGAGI (reference sequence). Losses at the gene ends were 8 bases for V and 3 bases for J; bases not matched to a gene: 10. The CDR3 reads CASSPGTGVGGANVLTF. In DNA, the CDR3 is TGTGCCAGCTCCCCCGGGACAGGGGTCGGTGGGGCCAACGTCCTGACTTTC.

This clonotype showed up many times. The chain joins TRBV4-1 to TRBJ2-1; 8 bases fit TRBD2. CDR1 is MGHRA and CDR2 is YSYEKL in the germline V gene. J lost 0 bases, V lost 5 bases, and 0 bases had no gene match. The CDR3 totals 14 residues. The DNA for the CDR3 is TGCGCCAGCAGCGGGACTAGCTCCTACAATGAGCAGTTCTTC. It translates to CASSGTSSYNEQFF.

The chain is built from TRBV29-1 and TRBJ1-2; TRBD1 aligns across 7 bases. The CDR3 sequence is 11 residues long. Germline CDR1 is SQVTM and CDR2 is ANQGSEA. With V trimmed by 4 bases and J by 6 bases, 2 bases remained unmatched. CDR3 bases: TGCAGCGTTGGACAGGGCGATGGCTACACCTTC. Amino acid sequence: CSVGQGDGYTF.

The chain joins TRBV10-1 to TRBJ2-1; TRBD2 might be the D (5 bases). The CDR3 extends over 15 amino acids. Trimming took off 0 bases at V and 5 bases at J, with 11 bases between the two ends. From germline, CDR1 is WNHNN and CDR2 SYGVQD (reference sequence). The CDR3 nucleotides read TGCGCCAGCAGTGAGTCGCCGGGGATCAACAATGAGCAGTTCTTC. This translates into CASSESPGINNEQFF.

This clonotype came up a few times. The gene calls are TRBV7-3 and TRBJ2-3; 8 nucleotides agree with TRBD2. V lost 1 base, J lost 5 bases, and 8 bases stayed unmatched. CDR3 length equals 16 residues. CDR1 and CDR2 (germline): SGHTA, FQGTGA. The CDR3 coding sequence is TGTGCCAGCAGCTTAATAGTAGCGGGAACACGAGATACGCAGTATTTT. Encoded protein: CASSLIVAGTRDTQYF.

This chain joins TRBV6-1 and TRBJ2-7; the D is unclear. Germline V gives CDR1 MNHNS, CDR2 SASEGT. This CDR3 is 13 amino acids long. Deletions cut 0 bases from V and 12 bases from J, with 15 bases between. The CDR3 here is CASSEAPPGWRYF. Here the CDR3 DNA reads TGTGCCAGCAGTGAAGCGCCCCCAGGATGGCGGTACTTC.

J is TRBJ2-3 and V is TRBV9, with D hard to call. The CDR3 contains 14 residues. Germline V lookup: CDR1 SGDLS, CDR2 YYNGEE. Between the trimmed V and J ends, which lost 0 bases and 4 bases, there was a span of 9 bases. The CDR3 bases are TGTGCCAGCAGCGTAGTCGGGTCTTCAGATACGCAGTATTTT. It codes for CASSVVGSSDTQYF.

The gene calls are TRBV9 and TRBJ2-1, with 9 bases that match TRBD2. J lost 0 bases, V lost 2 bases, and 6 bases had no gene match. Germline assignment: CDR1 SGDLS and CDR2 YYNGEE. The CDR3 runs 17 residues. The CDR3: CASSVAGSGSSYNEQFF. The CDR3 DNA sequence: TGTGCCAGCAGCGTGGCCGGTAGCGGGAGCTCCTACAATGAGCAGTTCTTC.

As regards this clonotype: The junction departs from the called germline gene at one end, perhaps through a read error. V and J are TRBV28 and TRBJ1-1; D gene unclear. Germline CDR1 and CDR2: MDHEN and SYDVKM. The CDR3 is 14 amino acids. The CDR3 DNA reads TGTGCCAGCCAGACGCACGGTAGGAGCCCTGAGGCTTTCTTT. As protein: CASQTHGRSPEAFF.

This clonotype was observed a few times. The V and J genes are TRBV7-8 and TRBJ2-1; 10 positions agree with TRBD2. The CDR3 has 18 residues. Germline loops: CDR1 SGHVS, CDR2 FQNEAQ. The V segment lost 2 bases and the J segment 3 bases; nucleotides outside the gene matches: 10. For the CDR3, the DNA is TGTGCCAGCAGCTTATTCCCGGCTAGCGGGGGAGGCTACAATGAGCAGTTCTTC. It translates to CASSLFPASGGGYNEQFF.

This clonotype has only one observation. This sequence joins TRBV6-2 or TRBV6-3 and TRBJ2-3; 8 bases match TRBD2. CDR1 and CDR2 from the germline V gene are MNHEY and SVGEGT. CDR3 length: 19 amino acids. V lost 6 bases, J lost 4 bases, and 21 bases stayed unmatched. The CDR3 nucleotides read TGTGCCAGCAGCTCCCCACTAGCGGACTCCCAACGTGGGGCAGATACGCAGTATTTT. Translated: CASSSPLADSQRGADTQYF.

The chain employs TRBV6-5 and TRBJ2-3; 7 nucleotides agree with TRBD2. The trim removed 6 bases at V and 2 bases at J, leaving 5 bases unmatched. Germline V lookup: CDR1 MNHEY, CDR2 SVGAGI. The CDR3 contains 14 residues. As DNA, the CDR3 is TGTGCCAGCAGCCGACTAGCCCTCACAGATACGCAGTATTTT. This translates into CASSRLALTDTQYF.

Of note for this clonotype: One junction end does not reproduce the germline sequence, and a read error may be involved. The gene calls are TRBV18 and TRBJ2-5, with 7 bases aligning to TRBD1. The length of the CDR3 is 13 residues. From germline, CDR1 is KGHSH and CDR2 LQKENI. Written as DNA, the CDR3 is TGTGCCTGCTCGCCGACAGGGTTGGAGACCCAGTACTTC. Amino acids: CACSPTGLETQYF.

For the CDR3, the DNA is TGCAGTGCTCAGCGGGAGTATAATGAGCAGTTCTTC. This gives the protein CSAQREYNEQFF. The chain has TRBV20-1 and TRBJ2-1, with 8 bases fitting TRBD2. The CDR3 has 12 amino acids. The junction had 4 bases not matched to a gene; V was cut back by 5 bases and J by 7 bases. From germline, CDR1 is DFQATT and CDR2 SNEGSKA (reference sequence).

This clonotype was detected a few times. The rearrangement links TRBV29-1 to TRBJ1-2; a weak D match, TRBD1 (5 bases). The CDR3 totals 13 residues. Trimming took 7 bases from V and 4 from J, leaving 16 bases between them. The germline V gene encodes CDR1 SQVTM and CDR2 ANQGSEA. CDR3 nucleotides: TGCAGCGCCGTGGGACCGCCGATCTATGGCTACACCTTC. As protein: CSAVGPPIYGYTF.

V and J are TRBV20-1 and TRBJ2-7; D call uncertain. Trimming left V 8 bases short and J 0 bases short, with 14 bases between. The CDR3 runs to 13 residues. CDR1 DFQATT and CDR2 SNEGSKA come from the germline V gene (reference sequence). The CDR3 DNA sequence: TGCAGTCCCGGCAGGCTTAGCTCCTACGAGCAGTACTTC. Protein product: CSPGRLSSYEQYF.

The chain couples TRBV2 to TRBJ1-2; D uncertain. The germline gives CDR1 SNHLY, CDR2 FYNNEI. CDR3 length equals 12 residues. The V end was cut by 1 base, the J end by 12 bases, with 12 bases between. CDR3 amino acids: CASSEGGHLDTF. The CDR3 bases are TGTGCCAGCAGTGAAGGAGGGCATCTCGACACCTTC.

The chain links TRBV29-1 to TRBJ1-4; 11 bases are shared with TRBD1. The CDR3 loop spans 14 amino acids. Unmatched junction bases numbered 7, after V lost 6 bases and J lost 7 bases. The germline CDR1 and CDR2 sequences are SQVTM and ANQGSEA. The CDR3 bases are TGCAGCGTAAGAAGGACAGGGGGCCGTGAAAAACTGTTTTTT. Its translation is CSVRRTGGREKLFF.

Points on this clonotype: At one end the junction does not follow the germline gene, possibly because of a read error. The gene calls are TRBV27 and TRBJ2-1; weak D call: TRBD2 (6 bases). The CDR3 consists of 13 residues. In germline, CDR1 is MNHEY, CDR2 SMNVEV (reference sequence). In DNA, the CDR3 is TGTACCAGCAGTTTAGTGGGGGGCAATGAGCAGTTCTTC. This translates into CTSSLVGGNEQFF.

The sample holds a few counts of this clonotype. The chain employs TRBV9 and TRBJ2-7; D remains ambiguous. This CDR3 contains 13 residues. Germline CDR1 and CDR2: SGDLS and YYNGEE. V dropped 2 bases and J dropped 5 bases, with 11 bases sitting between them. The chain's CDR3 is CASSVYVLDEQYF. Here the CDR3 DNA reads TGTGCCAGCAGCGTCTACGTGCTGGACGAGCAGTACTTC. Combining the CDR3 with reference TRBV9 and TRBJ2-7 gives the whole variable domain DSGVTQTPKHLITATGQRVTLRCSPRSGDLSVYWYQQSLDQGLQFLIQYYNGEERAKGNILERFSAQQFPDLHSELNLSSLELGDSALYFCASSVYVLDEQYFGPGTRLTVT.